The 27 T cell receptor beta chains below come from one sample, sequenced in a study of T cells in Graves' hyperthyroidism and ophthalmopathy. Amplification targeted TCR beta CDR3 regions from RNA transcripts. First-round RT-PCR with HTBI primers amplified the TCR CDR3 region. MiXCR, applied by TCRdb to the multiplex PCR reads, yields one record per CDR3 protein. The sample has 700,000 to 850,000 distinct CDR3 sequences, approximately 36% seen once. The specimen was blood. These receptor sequences come from a woman between 35 and 50 years old with Graves' hyperthyroidism.

The J gene is TRBJ2-7, the V gene TRBV11-2, with D possibly TRBD2 on 5 matching bases. CDR1 is SGHAT and CDR2 is FQNNGV in the germline V gene. V was trimmed by 5 bases and J by 7 bases, leaving 18 bases between them. The CDR3 loop spans 14 amino acids. CDR3 loop: CASSPTGLTVEQYF. The CDR3 coding sequence is TGTGCCAGCAGCCCTACGGGGTTGACGGTGGAGCAGTACTTC.

This clonotype was recorded a few times. The chain has TRBV7-8 and TRBJ1-2; D gene ambiguous. The CDR3 covers 15 residues. Between the trimmed V and J ends, which lost 5 bases and 1 base, there was a span of 14 bases. CDR1 and CDR2 (germline): SGHVS, FQNEAQ. The CDR3 nucleotides read TGTGCCAGCAGCCCTCGGTTATCAGTTAACTATGGCTACACCTTC. This encodes CASSPRLSVNYGYTF.

The rearrangement uses TRBV10-3 and TRBJ2-7, with D tentatively TRBD1 (6 bases). CDR3 length equals 16 residues. Germline V gives CDR1 ENHRY, CDR2 SYGVKD. V lost 10 bases and J lost 1, with 23 bases in between. This CDR3 reads CASIPDPAQGSYEQYF. In nucleotides, the CDR3 is TGTGCCAGCATTCCCGACCCCGCGCAGGGGTCCTACGAGCAGTACTTC.

In its sample, this clonotype was seen a few times. This sequence joins TRBV12-3 or TRBV12-4 and TRBJ1-1; maybe TRBD1 (5 bases). The CDR3 totals 15 residues. V lost 6 bases and J 4 bases, leaving 18 bases between the germline ends. The CDR3 DNA sequence: TGTGCCAGCAGAACAATCTTGACCGACAGCACTGAAGCTTTCTTT. Translating gives CASRTILTDSTEAFF.

About this clonotype: Possible read error: a much larger clone is one base away. V usage is TRBV27 and J usage is TRBJ2-7; D assignment may be TRBD1 or TRBD2 (5 bases each). The CDR3 covers 14 residues. From germline, CDR1 is MNHEY and CDR2 SMNVEV (reference sequence). V was clipped by 5 bases and J by 0 bases, with 11 bases between them. The CDR3, as DNA: TGTGCCAGCAGTGGCAGGGACCCCTCCTACGAGCAGTACTTC. Protein: CASSGRDPSYEQYF.

This clonotype has just a few counts. The rearrangement links TRBV7-2 to TRBJ1-2, with 8 bases lining up with TRBD1. CDR1 and CDR2 (germline): SGHTA, FQGNSA. CDR3 length equals 14 residues. V gave up 10 bases and J gave up 8 bases; unmatched junction bases: 15. This CDR3 reads CATTGTGGLGGYTF. The CDR3 nucleotides read TGTGCCACAACCGGGACAGGTGGCCTGGGCGGCTACACCTTC.

With respect to this clonotype: Just one base apart from a much larger clone, this may be a read error. The V and J genes are TRBV11-1 and TRBJ1-2; 7 bases line up with TRBD1. The CDR3 contains 13 residues. Germline values: CDR1 SGHAT, CDR2 FQDESV (reference sequence). The CDR3 loop reads CTSSFGTDYGYTF. The CDR3 DNA is TGTACCAGCAGCTTCGGGACAGATTATGGCTACACCTTC.

The table lists this clonotype with many counts. The chain is built from TRBV7-3 and TRBJ1-1, with D tentatively TRBD1 (5 bases). CDR1 is SGHTA, CDR2 FQGTGA, per germline. The length of the CDR3 is 15 residues. Trimming cost V 1 base and J 6 bases, with 15 bases left between them. DNA of the CDR3: TGTGCCAGCAGCTTAATGTCAGGGCCGGGCTCTGAAGCTTTCTTT. Amino acid sequence: CASSLMSGPGSEAFF.

This clonotype was seen ten or more times. J is TRBJ2-7 and V is TRBV12-3 or TRBV12-4; 7 bases are shared with TRBD1. This CDR3 region has 13 residues. Germline trimming cut 6 bases from V and 2 bases from J; bases unmatched to any gene: 4. The CDR3 protein is CASRLGQAYEQYF. The CDR3 DNA reads as TGTGCCAGCAGACTAGGACAGGCCTACGAGCAGTACTTC.

V is TRBV7-2 and J is TRBJ2-1; 15 bases are a match to TRBD2. Germline lookup yields CDR1 SGHTA and CDR2 FQGNSA. The CDR3 extends over 14 amino acids. The J segment lost 10 bases and the V segment lost 5 bases, leaving 3 bases of the junction unmatched. The CDR3 region is CASSQGTSGGEQFF. The DNA of the CDR3 is TGTGCCAGCAGCCAAGGGACTAGCGGGGGGGAGCAGTTCTTC.

This chain uses TRBV2 with TRBJ2-7, with 11 bases aligning to TRBD1. The CDR3 length is 15 residues. Germline CDR1 SNHLY, CDR2 FYNNEI. After removal of 5 bases from V and 5 bases from J, the junction contained 8 bases not matched to a gene. Here the CDR3 DNA reads TGTGCCAGCAGTTACTCTTGGACAGGGGGCCACGAGCAGTACTTC. Protein: CASSYSWTGGHEQYF.

The J gene is TRBJ1-1, the V gene TRBV15, with D possibly being TRBD1 (5 bases). Trimming left V 3 bases short and J 6 bases short, with 11 bases between. Germline values: CDR1 LNHNV, CDR2 YYDKDF (reference sequence). This CDR3 spans 13 amino acids. DNA for the CDR3: TGTGCCACCAGCAGCAGGGACGGGGCTGAAGCTTTCTTT. Encoded protein: CATSSRDGAEAFF.

In this sample, this clonotype turned up many times. The rearrangement joins TRBV7-2 to TRBJ1-1; TRBD1 matches 9 bases. V dropped 5 bases and J dropped 3; count of bases not matched to a gene: 7. The CDR3 is 15 residues long. Germline CDR1 and CDR2: SGHTA and FQGNSA. The CDR3: CASSTRQGVDTEAFF. DNA of the CDR3: TGTGCCAGCAGCACCCGACAGGGGGTGGACACTGAAGCTTTCTTT.

This sequence joins TRBV6-6 and TRBJ2-7; 10 bases are a match to TRBD1. J gave up 6 bases and V 6 bases, and 8 bases lay outside the gene matches. Germline CDR1 reads MNHNY; CDR2 reads SVGAGI (reference sequence). CDR3 length: 14 amino acids. This CDR3 reads CASSDPGQGSEQYF. CDR3 coding DNA: TGTGCCAGCAGCGATCCGGGACAGGGGAGCGAGCAGTACTTC.

The genes are TRBV6-6 and TRBJ1-3; D is unresolved. The V end was cut by 1 base, the J end by 4 bases, with 2 bases between. The germline gives CDR1 MNHNY, CDR2 SVGAGI (reference sequence). This CDR3 has 12 residues. CDR3 in DNA: TGTGCCAGCAGTTACTTAGGAAACACCATATATTTT. Translation gives CASSYLGNTIYF.

This clonotype was counted a few times. It is unclear where the CDR3 begins or ends on the DNA, so no DNA is shown, and the CDR3 is as TCRdb lists it. The rearrangement links TRBV19 to TRBJ1-2. Termini included, the CDR3 measures 16 amino acids. Germline V gene data show CDR1 as LNHDA and CDR2 as SQIVND (reference sequence). CDR3 loop: CASTSAIFIANYGYTF.

The V gene is TRBV10-1, the J gene TRBJ2-7, with 7 bases fitting TRBD1. Trimming removed 6 bases from V and 4 bases from J; junction bases left unmatched: 6. Per the germline V gene, CDR1 is WNHNN and CDR2 is SYGVQD (reference sequence). The CDR3 runs 13 residues. CDR3 coding DNA: TGCGCCAGCAGCGTGACAGGGAGATACGAGCAGTACTTC. Protein: CASSVTGRYEQYF.

Comment on this clonotype: Possible read error: a much larger clone is one base away. This CDR3 is missing its conserved last phenylalanine or tryptophan, likely due to a read error. The chain employs TRBV20-1 and TRBJ1-6; D is uncertain. V was shortened by 6 bases and J by 4 bases, with 13 bases between the two germline ends. The length of the CDR3 is 14 residues. Per germline, CDR1 DFQATT and CDR2 SNEGSKA (reference sequence). The CDR3 protein is CSADSGRYNSPLHL. The CDR3 DNA is TGCAGTGCGGATTCCGGACGGTATAATTCACCCCTCCACCTT.

This chain joins TRBV15 and TRBJ1-2; D remains unclear. V lost 3 bases and J lost 6, with 8 bases in between. The CDR3 is 12 amino acids. Germline assignment: CDR1 LNHNV and CDR2 YYDKDF (reference sequence). In DNA form, the CDR3 reads TGTGCCACCAGCAGTAAGGGAAATGGCTACACCTTC. This gives the protein CATSSKGNGYTF.

This clonotype was picked up a small number of times. The chain employs TRBV12-3 or TRBV12-4 and TRBJ1-2, with 8 nucleotides matching TRBD1. V shed 4 bases and J 4 bases; nucleotides not matched to a gene: 11. This CDR3 is 16 amino acids long. The CDR3 bases are TGTGCCAGCAGTTCTTATCAGGGGGCGCCCGGCTATGGCTACACCTTC. It codes for CASSSYQGAPGYGYTF.

With regard to this clonotype: Possible read error: a much larger clone is one base away. This rearrangement joins TRBV19 to TRBJ1-1; D gene unclear. Germline V gene data show CDR1 as LNHDA and CDR2 as SQIVND (reference sequence). The CDR3 runs 14 residues. V lost 10 bases to trimming and J lost 1 base, with 16 bases between them. The CDR3 region is CATTRGRQNTEAFF. CDR3 nucleotide sequence: TGTGCCACTACTAGAGGGCGACAGAACACTGAAGCTTTCTTT.

This clonotype was seen more than once but under ten times. This chain uses TRBV5-1 with TRBJ1-2; D gene uncertain. Germline lookup yields CDR1 SGHRS and CDR2 YFSETQ. This CDR3 has 15 amino acids. The V end lost 0 bases, the J end lost 8 bases, and 17 bases lay between the germline ends. DNA for the CDR3: TGCGCCAGCAGCTTGGCCTTGGATTCGGGCAGGGGCTACACCTTC. It specifies CASSLALDSGRGYTF.

This clonotype was observed many times. The chain uses TRBV7-2 and TRBJ1-4; D call uncertain. The CDR3 covers 13 residues. V gave up 1 base and J gave up 8 bases, with 8 bases separating them. Germline loops: CDR1 SGHTA, CDR2 FQGNSA. The CDR3 DNA is TGTGCCAGCAGCTTAGGGGGAGGGGAAAAACTGTTTTTT. This gives the protein CASSLGGGEKLFF.

In its sample, this clonotype was seen many times. The chain couples TRBV7-2 to TRBJ2-5; D may be TRBD1 or TRBD2 (5 bases each). Looked up from germline, CDR1 is SGHTA and CDR2 is FQGNSA. The CDR3 is made up of 15 amino acids. Trimming cost V 4 bases and J 3 bases, with 15 bases left between them. Written as DNA, the CDR3 is TGTGCCAGCAGCTATCCGGGACGGGGAAAAGAGACCCAGTACTTC. As protein: CASSYPGRGKETQYF.

This clonotype has at least ten counts. CDR3 sequence: CASSLFADGGTEAFF. In DNA, the CDR3 is TGTGCCAGCAGCTTGTTCGCAGACGGGGGCACTGAAGCTTTCTTT. This chain links TRBV5-6 with TRBJ1-1, with a possible D match to TRBD1 (5 bases). CDR1 is SGHDT and CDR2 is YYEEEE in the germline V gene. Trimming cost V 1 base and J 4 bases, with 14 bases left between them. The CDR3 is 15 residues long.

This clonotype appeared a few times. The chain has TRBV20-1 and TRBJ1-1, with unresolved D. CDR3 length: 12 amino acids. The V gene's germline CDR1 is DFQATT and CDR2 SNEGSKA (reference sequence). The V and J ends lost 2 bases and 4 bases respectively, with 8 bases between them. The DNA for the CDR3 is TGCAGTGCTAGAACTCCTCGCACTGAAGCTTTCTTT. This gives the protein CSARTPRTEAFF.

This clonotype was observed a few times. This chain joins TRBV7-2 and TRBJ1-6; 7 bases agree with TRBD1. There are 13 residues in the CDR3. CDR1 is SGHTA and CDR2 is FQGNSA in the germline V gene. V lost 11 bases, J lost 9 bases, and 10 bases stayed unmatched. The DNA for the CDR3 is TGTGCCTGGGCCCCAGGGGGGAGTTCACCCCTCCACTTT. Its translation is CAWAPGGSSPLHF.